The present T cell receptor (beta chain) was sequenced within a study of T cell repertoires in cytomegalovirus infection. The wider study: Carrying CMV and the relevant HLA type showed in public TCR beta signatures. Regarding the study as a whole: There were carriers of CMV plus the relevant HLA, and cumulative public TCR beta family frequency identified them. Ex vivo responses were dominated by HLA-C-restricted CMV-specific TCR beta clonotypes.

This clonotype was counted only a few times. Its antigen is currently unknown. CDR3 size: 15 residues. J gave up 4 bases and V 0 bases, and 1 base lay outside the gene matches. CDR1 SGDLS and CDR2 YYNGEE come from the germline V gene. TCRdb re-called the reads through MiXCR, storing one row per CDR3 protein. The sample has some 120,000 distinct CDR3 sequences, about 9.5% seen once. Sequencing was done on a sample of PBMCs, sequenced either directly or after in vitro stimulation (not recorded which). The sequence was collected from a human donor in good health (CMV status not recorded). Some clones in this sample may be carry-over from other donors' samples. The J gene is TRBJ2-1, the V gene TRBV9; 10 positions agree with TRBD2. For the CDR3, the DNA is TGTGCCAGCAGCGTAGAACTAGCGGGATACAATGAGCAGTTCTTC. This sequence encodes CASSVELAGYNEQFF.